The 6 T cell receptor beta chains below come from one sample, sequenced in a study of patients and donors after allogeneic stem cell transplantation. TCRdb re-called the RT-PCR reads with MiXCR, one entry per CDR3 protein. The repertoire has hundreds of thousands of distinct CDR3 sequences, under 20% of them found once; the top ten carry around 7.2%. The source material was blood, either unsorted or a sorted T cell fraction (not recorded which). Receptors were obtained from a human donor who was either an allogeneic HSCT recipient or a stem cell or donor lymphocyte infusion donor (not recorded which). It is not recorded whose cells these are; they may come from a transplant donor.

The V and J genes are TRBV18 and TRBJ1-1; no reliable D call. CDR1 is KGHSH, CDR2 LQKENI, per germline. Trimming removed 3 bases at V and 3 bases at J, with 17 bases between. This CDR3 is built from 16 residues. The CDR3 sequence is CASSPTSGHGYTEAFF. The CDR3 region has the DNA TGTGCCAGCTCACCGACGTCAGGCCACGGTTACACTGAAGCTTTCTTT.

This clonotype showed up just a few times. The V and J genes are TRBV12-3 or TRBV12-4 and TRBJ2-5; the match to TRBD2 covers 7 bases. Germline trimming cut 4 bases from V and 4 bases from J; bases unmatched to any gene: 6. CDR3 length: 14 amino acids. CDR3 bases: TGTGCCAGCAGTTCGACCGGGAGGAGAGAGACCCAGTACTTC. Encoded protein: CASSSTGRRETQYF.

This clonotype showed up many times. V usage is TRBV27 and J usage is TRBJ2-7; tentative D call: TRBD1 (5 bases). Germline-derived CDR1 and CDR2 are MNHEY and SMNVEV (reference sequence). Trimming removed 5 bases from V and 3 bases from J, with 14 bases in between. The CDR3 sequence is 14 residues long. CDR3 sequence: CASSIRQKVYEQYF. The CDR3 DNA reads as TGTGCCAGCAGTATACGACAGAAAGTCTACGAGCAGTACTTC.

J is TRBJ2-7 and V is TRBV20-1; D gene ambiguous. V lost 1 base and J lost 3, with 10 bases in between. The germline gives CDR1 DFQATT, CDR2 SNEGSKA (reference sequence). CDR3 length equals 13 residues. CDR3 residues: CSARGPRFYEQYF. CDR3 in DNA: TGCAGTGCTAGAGGGCCAAGGTTCTACGAGCAGTACTTC.

The V call is TRBV19, the J call TRBJ2-2; 8 bases line up with TRBD2. The CDR3 contains 16 residues. Germline CDR1 and CDR2: LNHDA and SQIVND (reference sequence). V shed 3 bases, J shed 5 bases, and the junction held 8 bases outside the gene matches. In nucleotides, the CDR3 is TGTGCCAGTAGTATCCGGACTAGCAGAGGTACCGGGGAGCTGTTTTTT. Translated: CASSIRTSRGTGELFF.

This clonotype was observed a few times. The J gene is TRBJ1-2, the V gene TRBV5-1, with D tentatively TRBD1 (5 bases). The germline V gene has CDR1 SGHRS and CDR2 YFSETQ. CDR3 length: 14 amino acids. V lost 4 bases to trimming and J lost 3 bases, with 13 bases between them. The chain's CDR3 is CASSLLGGDYGYTF. CDR3 DNA: TGCGCCAGCAGCCTGCTGGGGGGAGACTATGGCTACACCTTC.